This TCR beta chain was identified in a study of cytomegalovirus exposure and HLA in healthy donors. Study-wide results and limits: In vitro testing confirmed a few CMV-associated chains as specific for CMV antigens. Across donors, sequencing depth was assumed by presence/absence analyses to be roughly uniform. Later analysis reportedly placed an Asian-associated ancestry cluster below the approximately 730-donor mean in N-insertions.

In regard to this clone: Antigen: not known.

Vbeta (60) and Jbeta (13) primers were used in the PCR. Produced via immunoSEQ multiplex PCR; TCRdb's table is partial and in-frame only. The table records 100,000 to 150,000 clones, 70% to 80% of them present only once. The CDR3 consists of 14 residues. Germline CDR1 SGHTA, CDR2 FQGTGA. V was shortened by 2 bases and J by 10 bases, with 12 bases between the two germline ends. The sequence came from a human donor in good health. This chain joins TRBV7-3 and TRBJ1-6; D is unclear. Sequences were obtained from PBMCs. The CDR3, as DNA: TGTGCCAGCAGCTTAGGTAGCGGCGCATCACCCCTCCACTTT. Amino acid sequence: CASSLGSGASPLHF.